Listed below are T cell receptor beta chains from one sample, sequenced in a study of shared clonotypes between healthy human individuals. Clones were sequenced by immunoSEQ multiplex PCR, and TCRdb holds only the in-frame ones, with some missing. The sample lists approximately 640,000 clones; 90% were seen once. Input material: memory CD8+ T cells from PBMCs. Source of these receptors: a man between 18 and 29 years old in good health. Some clones in this sample may be carry-over from other donors' samples. The CDR3 runs from the conserved cysteine through the conserved F or W. Fields, in order: V gene, clone size, J gene, D gene, CDR3 DNA, CDR3 protein. D genes are given only for firm matches. Rows may omit the clone size; those that give it use once, few, many or a size class.

V: TRBV7-9; size: NA; J: TRBJ2-7; D: TRBD2; DNA: TGTGCCAGCAGCGCCGCAGCGGGAGGCTACGAGCAGTACTTC; CDR3: CASSAAAGGYEQYF
V: TRBV27; size: NA; J: TRBJ2-7; D: TRBD2; DNA: TGTGCCAGCAGTATCGCCGGGACTAGTGCCGAGCAGTACTTC; CDR3: CASSIAGTSAEQYF
V: TRBV27; size: NA; J: TRBJ2-3; D: NA; DNA: TGTGCCAGCATCGGTCCCCGCACAGATACGCAGTATTTT; CDR3: CASIGPRTDTQYF
V: TRBV18; size: NA; J: TRBJ2-3; D: TRBD1; DNA: TGTGCCAGCTCCCCTGTACCCGGACAGGACACAGATACGCAGTATTTT; CDR3: CASSPVPGQDTDTQYF
V: TRBV15; size: few; J: TRBJ2-7; D: TRBD1; DNA: TGTGCCACCAGCACGGGGACAGGGTTCTACGAGCAGTACTTC; CDR3: CATSTGTGFYEQYF
V: TRBV10-3; size: NA; J: TRBJ1-5; D: NA; DNA: TGTGCCATCAGCTGGGAGGGGGGACAGCCCCAGCATTTT; CDR3: CAISWEGGQPQHF
V: TRBV27; size: NA; J: TRBJ2-7; D: TRBD1; DNA: TGTGCCAGCAGGCCGACCGGGACAGGACGCGAGCAGTACTTC; CDR3: CASRPTGTGREQYF
V: TRBV10-3; size: NA; J: TRBJ2-1; D: TRBD2; DNA: TGTGCTGTTAAAAAAGGGTGGGGACTAGCGATCTACAATGAGCAGTTCTTC; CDR3: CAVKKGWGLAIYNEQFF
V: TRBV25-1; size: NA; J: TRBJ2-7; D: NA; DNA: TGTGCCAGCAGTGGGACTCGGGTCGGCGAGCAGTACTTC; CDR3: CASSGTRVGEQYF
V: TRBV2; size: NA; J: TRBJ1-1; D: NA; DNA: TGTGCCACCTTCAGCGCGGTAAGGGCTTTCTTT; CDR3: CATFSAVRAFF
V: TRBV7-8; size: NA; J: TRBJ1-3; D: NA; DNA: TGTGCCAGCAGCTTAGGGGGACCGGACTCTGGAAACACCATATATTTT; CDR3: CASSLGGPDSGNTIYF
V: TRBV19; size: NA; J: TRBJ2-6; D: TRBD1; DNA: TGTGCCAGTAGCTACAGGGGGCTTTGTGGGGCCAACGTCCTGACTTTC; CDR3: CASSYRGLCGANVLTF
V: TRBV2; size: NA; J: TRBJ2-3; D: NA; DNA: TGTGCCAACCGGAGGACTACTTATGTCACGGATACGCAGTATTTT; CDR3: CANRRTTYVTDTQYF
V: TRBV20-1; size: once; J: TRBJ1-2; D: NA; DNA: TGCAGTGGTCGGGACAACTATGGCTACACCTTC; CDR3: CSGRDNYGYTF
V: TRBV28; size: NA; J: TRBJ2-5; D: NA; DNA: TGTGCCAGCAGTTCGTACAGAATAGAGACCCAGTACTTC; CDR3: CASSSYRIETQYF
V: TRBV19; size: once; J: TRBJ2-1; D: TRBD2; DNA: TGTGCCAGTAACAACCGGCCGGGACTAGATAGCTCCTACAATGAGCAGTTCTTC; CDR3: CASNNRPGLDSSYNEQFF
V: TRBV5-1; size: NA; J: TRBJ2-2; D: TRBD2; DNA: TGCGCCAGCAGCTTGCAACTGATGGGACTAGCGAGGGCCGGGGAGCTGTTTTTT; CDR3: CASSLQLMGLARAGELFF
V: TRBV7-9; size: NA; J: TRBJ1-2; D: NA; DNA: TGTGCCAGCAGCCGCCCCAAGGGTATCGGCTACACCTTC; CDR3: CASSRPKGIGYTF
V: TRBV11-3; size: NA; J: TRBJ2-2; D: TRBD2; DNA: TGTGCCACCGGGACTAGCGGGACCGGGGAGCTGTTTTTT; CDR3: CATGTSGTGELFF
V: TRBV19; size: NA; J: TRBJ1-5; D: NA; DNA: TGTGCCAGTAGTGTTTGGGGCGGGGTACAGCCCCAGCATTTT; CDR3: CASSVWGGVQPQHF
V: TRBV2; size: NA; J: TRBJ1-1; D: NA; DNA: TGTGCCAGCAGTGAAGCGCTTCATTTGTGGAAGGCTTTCTTT; CDR3: CASSEALHLWKAFF
V: TRBV11-2; size: NA; J: TRBJ2-1; D: TRBD2; DNA: TGTGCCAGCAGCTTATCGAGTAGCGGGATCTACAATGAGCAGTTCTTC; CDR3: CASSLSSSGIYNEQFF
V: TRBV7-8; size: NA; J: TRBJ2-7; D: NA; DNA: TGTGCCAGCAGCTTAAGGGCGGGACGAGACTACGAGCAGTACTTC; CDR3: CASSLRAGRDYEQYF
V: TRBV5-8; size: NA; J: TRBJ2-1; D: NA; DNA: TGTGCCAGCAGCTTGAGTCTGGGGATCTACAATGAGCAGTTCTTC; CDR3: CASSLSLGIYNEQFF
V: TRBV7-8; size: NA; J: TRBJ2-7; D: NA; DNA: TGTGCCAGCAGCTTCTGGCAGGAGAACTCCTACGAGCAGTACTTC; CDR3: CASSFWQENSYEQYF
V: TRBV7-3; size: once; J: TRBJ1-3; D: NA; DNA: TGTGCCAGCAGCTTACGGGGAGAGGCCGTCGGAAACACCATATATTTT; CDR3: CASSLRGEAVGNTIYF
V: TRBV5-5; size: NA; J: TRBJ1-2; D: NA; DNA: TGTGCCAGCAGCTTCACCCCAACGCAGGGGCGCTATGGCTACACCTTC; CDR3: CASSFTPTQGRYGYTF
V: TRBV2; size: NA; J: TRBJ2-7; D: NA; DNA: TGTGCCAGCAGCACGACGACTAGTGGCTACTACGAGCAGTACTTC; CDR3: CASSTTTSGYYEQYF
V: TRBV5-4; size: NA; J: TRBJ1-2; D: TRBD1; DNA: TGTGCCAGCAACCAATTACAGGGGGCTAGGAACTATGGCTACACCTTC; CDR3: CASNQLQGARNYGYTF